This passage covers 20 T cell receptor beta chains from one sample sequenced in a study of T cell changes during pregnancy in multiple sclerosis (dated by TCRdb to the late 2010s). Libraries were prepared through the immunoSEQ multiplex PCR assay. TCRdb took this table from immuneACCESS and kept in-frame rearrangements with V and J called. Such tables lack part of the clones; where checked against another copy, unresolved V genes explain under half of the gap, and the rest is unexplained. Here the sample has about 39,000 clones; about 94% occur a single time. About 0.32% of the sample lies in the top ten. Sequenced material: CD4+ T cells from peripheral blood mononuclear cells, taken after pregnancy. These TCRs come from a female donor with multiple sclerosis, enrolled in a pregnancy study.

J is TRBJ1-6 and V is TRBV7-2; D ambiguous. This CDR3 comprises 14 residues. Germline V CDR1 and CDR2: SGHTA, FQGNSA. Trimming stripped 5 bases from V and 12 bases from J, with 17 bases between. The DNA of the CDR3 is TGTGCCAGCAGCCAGGACGGGTCCCGGGAACCCCTCCACTTT. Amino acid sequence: CASSQDGSREPLHF.

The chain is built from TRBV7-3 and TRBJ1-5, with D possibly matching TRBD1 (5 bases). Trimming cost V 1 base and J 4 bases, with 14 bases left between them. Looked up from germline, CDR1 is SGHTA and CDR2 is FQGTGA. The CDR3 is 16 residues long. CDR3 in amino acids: CASSLNAERTNQPQHF. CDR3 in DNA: TGTGCCAGCAGCTTAAATGCGGAAAGGACAAATCAGCCCCAGCATTTT.

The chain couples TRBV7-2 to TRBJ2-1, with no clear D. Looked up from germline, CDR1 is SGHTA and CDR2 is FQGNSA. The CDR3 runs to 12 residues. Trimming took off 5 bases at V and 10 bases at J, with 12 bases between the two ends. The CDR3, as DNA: TGTGCCAGCAGCCAACCGCTGACAGAGCAGTTCTTC. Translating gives CASSQPLTEQFF.

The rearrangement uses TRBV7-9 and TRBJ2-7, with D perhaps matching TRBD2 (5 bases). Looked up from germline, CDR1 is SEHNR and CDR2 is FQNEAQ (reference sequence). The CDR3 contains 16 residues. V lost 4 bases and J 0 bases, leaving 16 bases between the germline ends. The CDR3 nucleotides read TGTGCCAGCAGCTCCACGTTGGCGGACTTCTCCTACGAGCAGTACTTC. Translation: CASSSTLADFSYEQYF.

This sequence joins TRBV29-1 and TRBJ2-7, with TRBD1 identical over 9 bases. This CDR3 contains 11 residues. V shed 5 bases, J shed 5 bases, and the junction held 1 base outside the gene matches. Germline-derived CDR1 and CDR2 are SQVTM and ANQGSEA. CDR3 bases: TGCAGCGTTACAGGGGGCCACGAGCAGTACTTC. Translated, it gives CSVTGGHEQYF.

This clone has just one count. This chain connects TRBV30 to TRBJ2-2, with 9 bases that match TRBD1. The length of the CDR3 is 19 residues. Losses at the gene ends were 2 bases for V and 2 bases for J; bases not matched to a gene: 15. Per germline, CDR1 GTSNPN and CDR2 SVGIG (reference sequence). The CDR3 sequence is CAWSQKTGGPEINTGELFF. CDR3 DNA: TGTGCCTGGAGTCAAAAGACAGGGGGTCCTGAAATTAACACCGGGGAGCTGTTTTTT.

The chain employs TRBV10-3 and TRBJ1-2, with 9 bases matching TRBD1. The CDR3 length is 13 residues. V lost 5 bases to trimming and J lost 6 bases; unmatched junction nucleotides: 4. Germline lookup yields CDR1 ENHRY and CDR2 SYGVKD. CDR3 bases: TGTGCCATCAGTATACAGGGGGCTGATGGCTACACCTTC. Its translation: CAISIQGADGYTF.

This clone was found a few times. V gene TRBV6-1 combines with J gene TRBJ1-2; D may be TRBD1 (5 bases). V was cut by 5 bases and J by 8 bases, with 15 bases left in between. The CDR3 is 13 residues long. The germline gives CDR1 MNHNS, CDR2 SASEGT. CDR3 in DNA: TGTGCCAGCAGTCCCGAGGCAGGGTTAGGCTACACCTTC. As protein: CASSPEAGLGYTF.

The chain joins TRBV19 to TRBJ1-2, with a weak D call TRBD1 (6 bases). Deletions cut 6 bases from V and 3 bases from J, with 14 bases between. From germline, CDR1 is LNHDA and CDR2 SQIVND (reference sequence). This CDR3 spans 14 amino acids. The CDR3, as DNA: TGTGCCAGTAGGGCCACAGGGCGTGACTATGGCTACACCTTC. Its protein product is CASRATGRDYGYTF.

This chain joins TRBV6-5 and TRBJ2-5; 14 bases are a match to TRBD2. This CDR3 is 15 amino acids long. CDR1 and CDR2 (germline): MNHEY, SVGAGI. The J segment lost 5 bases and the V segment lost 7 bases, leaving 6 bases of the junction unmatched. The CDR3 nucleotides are TGTGCCAGCACCAGGACTAGCGGGGGGTTTGAGACCCAGTACTTC. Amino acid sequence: CASTRTSGGFETQYF.

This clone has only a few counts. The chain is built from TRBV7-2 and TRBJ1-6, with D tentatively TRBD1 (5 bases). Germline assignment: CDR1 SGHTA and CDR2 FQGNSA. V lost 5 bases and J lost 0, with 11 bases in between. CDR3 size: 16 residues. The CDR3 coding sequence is TGTGCCAGCAGCCCCGTCGACAGCTCCTATAATTCACCCCTCCACTTT. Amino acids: CASSPVDSSYNSPLHF. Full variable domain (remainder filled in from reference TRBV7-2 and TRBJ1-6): GAGVSQSPSNKVTEKGKDVELRCDPISGHTALYWYRQSLGQGLEFLIYFQGNSAPDKSGLPSDRFSAERTGGSVSTLTIQRTQQEDSAVYLCASSPVDSSYNSPLHFGNGTRLTVT.

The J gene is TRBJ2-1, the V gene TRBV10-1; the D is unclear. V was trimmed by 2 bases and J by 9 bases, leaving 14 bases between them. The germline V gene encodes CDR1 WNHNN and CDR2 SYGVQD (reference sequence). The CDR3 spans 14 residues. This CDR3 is CASSEGVVHGEQFF. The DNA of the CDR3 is TGCGCCAGCAGTGAGGGTGTAGTCCACGGTGAGCAGTTCTTC.

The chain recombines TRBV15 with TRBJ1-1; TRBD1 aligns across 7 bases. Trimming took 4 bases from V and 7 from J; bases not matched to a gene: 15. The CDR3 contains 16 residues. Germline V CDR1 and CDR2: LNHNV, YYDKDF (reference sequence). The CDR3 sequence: CATSNPRDSGLNEAFF. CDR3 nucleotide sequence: TGTGCCACCAGCAACCCACGGGACAGTGGGTTAAATGAAGCTTTCTTT.

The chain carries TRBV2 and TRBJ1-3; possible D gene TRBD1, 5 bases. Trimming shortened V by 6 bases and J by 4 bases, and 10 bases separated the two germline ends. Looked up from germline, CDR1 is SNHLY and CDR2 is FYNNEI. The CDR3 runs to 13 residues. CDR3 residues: CASRTSGGNTIYF. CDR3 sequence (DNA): TGTGCCAGCAGAACTTCAGGGGGAAACACCATATATTTT. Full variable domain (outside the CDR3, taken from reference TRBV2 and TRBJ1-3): EPEVTQTPSHQVTQMGQEVILRCVPISNHLYFYWYRQILGQKVEFLVSFYNNEISEKSEIFDDQFSVERPDGSNFTLKIRSTKLEDSAMYFCASRTSGGNTIYFGEGSWLTVV.

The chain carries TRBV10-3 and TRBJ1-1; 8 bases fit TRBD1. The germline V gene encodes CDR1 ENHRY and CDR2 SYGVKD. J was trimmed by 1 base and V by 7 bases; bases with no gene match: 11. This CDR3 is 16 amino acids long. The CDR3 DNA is TGTGCCATCAAGCGACAGGGGATGCAATCGAACACTGAAGCTTTCTTT. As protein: CAIKRQGMQSNTEAFF.

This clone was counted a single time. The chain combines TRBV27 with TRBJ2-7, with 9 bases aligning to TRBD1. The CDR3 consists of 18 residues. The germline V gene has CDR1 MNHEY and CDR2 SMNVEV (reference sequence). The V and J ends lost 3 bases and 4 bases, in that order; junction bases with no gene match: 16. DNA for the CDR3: TGTGCCAGCAGTTTCCACGGACAGGGGCTTAGTGGGACATACGAGCAGTACTTC. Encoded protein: CASSFHGQGLSGTYEQYF.

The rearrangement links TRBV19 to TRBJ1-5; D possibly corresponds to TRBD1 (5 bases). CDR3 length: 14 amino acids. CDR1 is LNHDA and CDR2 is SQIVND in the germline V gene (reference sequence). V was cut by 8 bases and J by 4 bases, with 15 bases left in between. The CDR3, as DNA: TGTGCCAGTGGGGGAGGGGCGGGGAATCAGCCCCAGCATTTT. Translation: CASGGGAGNQPQHF.

CDR3 region: CASSELGQGVRTQYF. In DNA form, the CDR3 reads TGTGCCAGCAGTGAACTCGGACAGGGTGTTAGGACGCAGTATTTT. This chain joins TRBV2 and TRBJ2-3; 8 positions match TRBD1. Germline assignment: CDR1 SNHLY and CDR2 FYNNEI. Trimming at V came to 2 bases and at J to 9 bases, leaving 10 bases not matched to a gene. The CDR3 length is 15 residues. The complete variable domain, with remaining parts taken from reference TRBV2 and TRBJ2-3, reads EPEVTQTPSHQVTQMGQEVILRCVPISNHLYFYWYRQILGQKVEFLVSFYNNEISEKSEIFDDQFSVERPDGSNFTLKIRSTKLEDSAMYFCASSELGQGVRTQYFGPGTRLTVL.

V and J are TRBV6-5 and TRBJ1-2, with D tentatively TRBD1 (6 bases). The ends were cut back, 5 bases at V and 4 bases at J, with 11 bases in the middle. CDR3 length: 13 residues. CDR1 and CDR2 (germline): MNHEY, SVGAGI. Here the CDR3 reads CASSNGQLYGYTF. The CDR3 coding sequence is TGTGCCAGCAGTAACGGACAGCTCTATGGCTACACCTTC.

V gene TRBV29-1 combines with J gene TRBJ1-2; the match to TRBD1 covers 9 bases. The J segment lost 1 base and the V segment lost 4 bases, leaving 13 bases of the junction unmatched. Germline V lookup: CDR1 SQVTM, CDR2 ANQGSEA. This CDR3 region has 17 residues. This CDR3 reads CSVANVDRGVYNYGYTF. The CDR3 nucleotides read TGCAGCGTTGCAAACGTCGACAGGGGGGTTTATAACTATGGCTACACCTTC.